This is a list of T cell receptor beta chains from one sample in a study of shared clonotypes between healthy human individuals. Assay used: immunoSEQ multiplex PCR; TCRdb lists only in-frame clones, some missing. The table records around 640,000 clones, 95% to 96% of them present only once. Sample: naive CD8+ T cells sorted from blood. These receptors all come from a woman aged 30 to 39 in good health. CDR3s include the opening cysteine and the closing phenylalanine or tryptophan. Fields, in order: J gene, V gene, CDR3 length, clone size, D gene, CDR3 DNA, CDR3 protein. A D gene is named only where the DNA matches it firmly. Only some rows state a clone size, as once, few, many or a class for expanded clones.

>TRBJ1-1|TRBV2|12|-|-
TGTGCCAGCAGTGAAGGTGCCAGCTGGGCTTTCTTT
CASSEGASWAFF
>TRBJ1-4|TRBV11-2|15|-|TRBD1
TGTGCCAGCAGCTCCCCGGACAGGGTAAAAGAAAAACTGTTTTTT
CASSSPDRVKEKLFF
>TRBJ1-6|TRBV28|16|-|-
TGTGCCAGCAGGAGCGTCGGGGGTGGAAGGGTTGCAGCCCTCCACTTT
CASRSVGGGRVAALHF
>TRBJ2-1|TRBV4-1|18|-|-
TGCGCCAGCAGCCAAGAGTTAATGGGAGCCCCCCTGGGCAATGAGCAGTTCTTC
CASSQELMGAPLGNEQFF
>TRBJ2-3|TRBV13|14|-|TRBD2
TGTGCCAGCAGCCCGGGACTAGCCACAGATACGCAGTATTTT
CASSPGLATDTQYF
>TRBJ2-7|TRBV7-2|14|-|TRBD2
TGTGCCAGCAGCTCTAGCGGGAGCTCCTACGAGCAGTACTTC
CASSSSGSSYEQYF
>TRBJ2-7|TRBV27|13|-|-
TGTGCCAGCAGTTTATTGTCAGGGGCCGAGCAGTACTTC
CASSLLSGAEQYF
>TRBJ2-1|TRBV11-2|17|-|TRBD2
TGTGCCAGCAGCTTAGAACTAACAGCGGGAGCAATGGATGAGCAGTTCTTC
CASSLELTAGAMDEQFF
>TRBJ2-1|TRBV27|18|-|TRBD2
TGTGCCACCCTGGGACTAGCGGGAGATAATAGCCCCTACAATGAGCAGTTCTTC
CATLGLAGDNSPYNEQFF
>TRBJ2-7|TRBV6-4|17|-|TRBD2
TGTGCCAGCAGTGACCGCGGGGGAGAAAAAAAATACTACGAGCAGTACTTC
CASSDRGGEKKYYEQYF
>TRBJ2-7|TRBV13|15|-|TRBD1
TGTGCCAGCAGCTTAGGCGTCGGGACAGGGGACGAGCAGTACTTC
CASSLGVGTGDEQYF
>TRBJ1-2|TRBV7-9|13|once|TRBD1
TGTGCCAGCAGCCCAGACAGGGGAGCTGGCTACACCTTC
CASSPDRGAGYTF
>TRBJ2-1|TRBV5-1|14|-|TRBD2
TGCGCCAGCAGCTGGACTAGCGGGAGGGATGAGCAGTTCTTC
CASSWTSGRDEQFF
>TRBJ2-7|TRBV4-1|14|-|-
TGCGCCAGCAGCCAAGAACCGGGGACGTACGAGCAGTACTTC
CASSQEPGTYEQYF
>TRBJ2-1|TRBV27|15|once|TRBD2
TGTGCCAGCAGTTTTGCGGGAGGGTCCTACAATGAGCAGTTCTTC
CASSFAGGSYNEQFF
>TRBJ2-7|TRBV27|20|-|TRBD2
TGTGCCAGCAGTTTAGGTCAGCAGGACCTCATTAGCGGGTTCCCCTACGAGCAGTACTTC
CASSLGQQDLISGFPYEQYF
>TRBJ2-1|TRBV6-1|17|-|-
TGTGCCAGCAGTGAAGTGAAGGGATGGCTATCGTTAAATGAGCAGTTCTTC
CASSEVKGWLSLNEQFF
>TRBJ2-3|TRBV28|15|-|-
TGTGCCAGCAGTCTCTTTCGGAAATACACAGATACGCAGTATTTT
CASSLFRKYTDTQYF
>TRBJ2-3|TRBV10-3|17|once|TRBD1
TGTGCCATCAGTGAGCCTCTCGGACAGGGTCAAACGGTTACGCAGTATTTT
CAISEPLGQGQTVTQYF
>TRBJ2-7|TRBV27|16|-|TRBD1
TGTGCCAGCAGTTTATCATGGGACAGGGTATCCTACGAGCAGTACTTC
CASSLSWDRVSYEQYF
>TRBJ2-7|TRBV27|16|-|TRBD2
TGTGCCAGCAGTTTAGGGGCGGGAGTCGAACATGGCGAGCAGTACTTC
CASSLGAGVEHGEQYF
>TRBJ1-2|TRBV27|13|-|-
TGTGCCAGCAGTTTAGGTTGGGACTATGGCTACACCTTC
CASSLGWDYGYTF
>TRBJ2-1|TRBV7-9|15|-|-
TGTGCCAGCAGCAGGGACGCCGCATTGCGGAATGAGCAGTTCTTC
CASSRDAALRNEQFF
>TRBJ2-3|TRBV27|14|-|TRBD2
TGTGCCACGGGATCGGCGGGAGGCACAGATACGCAGTATTTT
CATGSAGGTDTQYF
>TRBJ1-3|TRBV27|14|-|-
TGTGCCAGCAGTTTAGGAGGGGTCGGAAACACCATATATTTT
CASSLGGVGNTIYF
>TRBJ1-1|TRBV19|14|-|TRBD1
TGTGCCAGTAGATTTCGGACAGGAAACACTGAAGCTTTCTTT
CASRFRTGNTEAFF
>TRBJ1-1|TRBV27|13|-|-
TGTGCCAGCAGTACTACCAGACACACTGAAGCTTTCTTT
CASSTTRHTEAFF
>TRBJ2-7|TRBV25-1|13|-|-
TGTGCCAGCAGTGAATTTGGGCACGGGGAGCAGTACTTC
CASSEFGHGEQYF
>TRBJ1-2|TRBV18|15|-|-
TGTGCCAGCCGCTCAGGGTTGAGCGTGGACTATGGCTACACCTTC
CASRSGLSVDYGYTF
>TRBJ1-3|TRBV11-1|15|-|TRBD1
TGTGCCAGCTCCTGGACAGGGGACTCTGGAAACACCATATATTTT
CASSWTGDSGNTIYF
>TRBJ2-1|TRBV11-2|13|-|-
TGTGCCAGCAGCTCGCATTCTAGCAATGAGCAGTTCTTC
CASSSHSSNEQFF
>TRBJ2-7|TRBV6-1|15|once|TRBD2
TGTGCCAGCAGGGAAAATAGCGGGAGTGAGTACGAGCAGTACTTC
CASRENSGSEYEQYF
>TRBJ2-1|TRBV27|13|-|-
TGTGCCAGCAGTTGGGATAGATACAATGAGCAGTTCTTC
CASSWDRYNEQFF
>TRBJ2-5|TRBV5-6|14|-|-
TGTGCCAGCAGCTTTGCGACAGGACGAGAGACCCAGTACTTC
CASSFATGRETQYF
>TRBJ1-2|TRBV5-6|14|-|-
TGTGCCAGCAGCTTGTTGACAGCTAACTATGGCTACACCTTC
CASSLLTANYGYTF
>TRBJ1-1|TRBV19|15|once|-
TGTGCCAGTAGTACCCCCCGGAGCAGGGGAACTGAAGCTTTCTTT
CASSTPRSRGTEAFF
>TRBJ1-1|TRBV14|12|-|-
TGTGCCAGCAGCCGCGGGAACACTGAAGCTTTCTTT
CASSRGNTEAFF
>TRBJ2-7|TRBV4-1|13|-|-
TGCGCCAGCAGCATAACAGCCTCCTACGAGCAGTACTTC
CASSITASYEQYF